The sequence of this T cell receptor (beta chain) was determined in a study of sequential checkpoint blockade in melanoma. Study background: Maintenance nivolumab came after either treatment sequence.

Germline V gene lookup returns CDR1 SGDLS and CDR2 YYNGEE. The CDR3 is 11 amino acids. V lost 3 bases and J lost 8, with 8 bases in between. Regarding treatment: randomized to nivolumab then ipilimumab (arm A) or the reverse (arm B). DNA-damaging chemotherapy had not been given to any patient beforehand. PBMC sorting kept live CD3+CD8+ cells without CD19 or CD56. Profiled with immunoSEQ multiplex PCR; TCRdb holds only in-frame clones, not every one. The table records roughly 14,000 clones, 77% of them present only once. The sequencing here drew on CD8+ T cells sorted from blood (inferred from file names), taken from a patient given nivolumab and ipilimumab in sequence. The receptor was isolated from a human donor with melanoma. The chain links TRBV9 to TRBJ1-2; D is uncertain. In DNA form, the CDR3 reads TGTGCCAGCAGCGACCGGTTGGGCTACACCTTC. It yields the protein CASSDRLGYTF.